These T cell receptor beta chains were read from a single sample in a study of memory CD4+ T cells and cytomegalovirus serostatus. TCRdb's copy holds only in-frame clones and misses some; the assay was immunoSEQ multiplex PCR. The sample records around 60,000 clones, approximately 77% being singletons. Sequences were obtained from memory CD4+ T cells from blood. Source of these receptors: an adult in good health and CMV-seronegative. CDR3s include the opening cysteine and the closing phenylalanine or tryptophan. The D gene is left open where the match is weak. Only some rows state a clone size, as once, few, many or a class for expanded clones.

abundance,j_gene,v_gene,d_gene,CDR3nt,CDR3aa
-,TRBJ2-7,TRBV9,TRBD1,TGTGCCAGCAGCGCGCGTCCCGGGACAGGGGTGAGGGGCGAGCAGTACTTC,CASSARPGTGVRGEQYF
-,TRBJ2-1,TRBV19,TRBD1,TGTGCCAGTAGTAACGAGCCGGGACAGGGTATCCCCTTCTGGTACAATGAGCAGTTCTTC,CASSNEPGQGIPFWYNEQFF
-,TRBJ1-2,TRBV29-1,TRBD1,TGCAGCGTTGGAGGGGGCGCGTCCTGGTCCCCCTATGGCTACACCTTC,CSVGGGASWSPYGYTF
many,TRBJ2-1,TRBV19,-,TGTGCCAGTAGTACGCTAATCCGGGGGAAGCACCAGTTCTTC,CASSTLIRGKHQFF
-,TRBJ2-7,TRBV28,TRBD2,TGTGCCAGCAAGACTAGCGGACACGATTACGAGCAGTACTTC,CASKTSGHDYEQYF
-,TRBJ2-3,TRBV7-8,-,TGTGCCAGCAGCTTATGGTCAGGGGATACGCAGTATTTT,CASSLWSGDTQYF
-,TRBJ2-3,TRBV11-2,TRBD2,TGTGCCAGCAGCTACCTAGCGGCGGCAGATACGCAGTATTTT,CASSYLAAADTQYF
-,TRBJ1-6,TRBV30,-,TGTGCCTGGTCAGAGTACTCACCCCTCCACTTT,CAWSEYSPLHF
-,TRBJ2-5,TRBV30,TRBD2,TGTGCCTGGAGGACAGGACTAGCGGCTCAAGAGACCCAGTACTTC,CAWRTGLAAQETQYF
-,TRBJ1-1,TRBV30,-,TGTGCCTGGATCCTCTGGACGTCTGAAGCTTTCTTT,CAWILWTSEAFF